The 6 T cell receptor beta chains presented below share a single source sample, sequenced in a study of blood T cell repertoires in COVID-19. Sequencing was performed with immunoSEQ multiplex PCR; in TCRdb, only in-frame clones are kept and a portion is missing. This sample has some 63,000 clones, with 70% to 85% found just once. Material for sequencing was peripheral blood. Receptors originate from a human donor in a cohort sampled during active COVID-19.

In this sample, this clone turned up once. The chain carries TRBV10-3 and TRBJ2-7; D might be TRBD1 (6 bases). Trimming removed 8 bases from V and 4 bases from J, with 9 bases in between. Germline V CDR1 and CDR2: ENHRY, SYGVKD. The CDR3 is 11 amino acids. The CDR3 loop is CAIRDIYEQYF. As DNA, the CDR3 is TGTGCCATCCGGGACATTTACGAGCAGTACTTC.

This clone was recorded only once. V is TRBV5-4 and J is TRBJ2-5, with a possible D match to TRBD2 (6 bases). V shed 4 bases and J shed 5 bases, with 18 bases lying between them. This CDR3 comprises 15 residues. Germline assignment: CDR1 SGHNT and CDR2 YYREEE (reference sequence). The CDR3 DNA reads as TGTGCCAGCAGCCCCCAAACCGGGAGTCACGAGACCCAGTACTTC. This sequence encodes CASSPQTGSHETQYF.

The chain joins TRBV30 to TRBJ2-7, with D perhaps matching TRBD1 (6 bases). The length of the CDR3 is 12 residues. Germline V gene data show CDR1 as GTSNPN and CDR2 as SVGIG (reference sequence). V was trimmed by 2 bases and J by 5 bases, leaving 10 bases between them. CDR3 sequence (DNA): TGTGCCTGGAGTAACAGGGCCCACGAGCAGTACTTC. Its translation is CAWSNRAHEQYF. Full variable domain (outside the CDR3, taken from reference TRBV30 and TRBJ2-7): SQTIHQWPATLVQPVGSPLSLECTVEGTSNPNLYWYRQAAGRGLQLLFYSVGIGQISSEVPQNLSASRPQDRQFILSSKKLLLSDSGFYLCAWSNRAHEQYFGPGTRLTVT.

V usage is TRBV6-5 and J usage is TRBJ2-5; TRBD2 is a possible D gene (6 bases). The CDR3 sequence is 14 residues long. V gave up 2 bases and J gave up 2 bases, with 9 bases separating them. Germline V gives CDR1 MNHEY, CDR2 SVGAGI. The CDR3 reads CASSYVAGQETQYF. CDR3 nucleotide sequence: TGTGCCAGCAGTTACGTGGCGGGGCAAGAGACCCAGTACTTC.

This rearrangement joins TRBV7-3 to TRBJ2-2, with 9 bases lining up with TRBD2. The V and J ends lost 7 bases and 6 bases, in that order; junction bases with no gene match: 9. Germline V lookup: CDR1 SGHTA, CDR2 FQGTGA. The CDR3 totals 15 residues. The CDR3 region has the DNA TGTGCCAGCACCCCGGAGGCTAGCGGGGCCGGGGAGCTGTTTTTT. As protein: CASTPEASGAGELFF.

DNA for the CDR3: TGTGCCAGCAGCTCCCAAGCGACTAGCGCAAGCACAGATACGCAGTATTTT. It specifies CASSSQATSASTDTQYF. V usage is TRBV6-2 or TRBV6-3 and J usage is TRBJ2-3; 8 bases are shared with TRBD2. Looked up from germline, CDR1 is MNHEY and CDR2 is SVGEGT. The CDR3 length is 17 residues. V gave up 6 bases and J gave up 0 bases; unmatched junction bases: 11.